This T cell receptor delta chain derives from a study of γδ T cells in repeated Plasmodium falciparum infection. Study summary: Donors had four controlled P. falciparum NF54 infections over about 640 days.

Study-wide findings and caveats: Many TCRgamma sequences overlapped between individuals in stable Vgamma9/Vdelta2+ repertoires.

Bulk repertoires came from Vgamma9/Vdelta2+ or Vdelta2-negative gammadelta T cells flow-sorted from PBMC. This clone was recorded at least ten times. Its antigen is unidentified. The CDR3 loop spans 16 amino acids. Germline-derived CDR1 and CDR2 are TSWWSYY and QGS. V was clipped by 6 bases and J by 2 bases, with 19 bases between them. TCRdb reanalysed the multiplex PCR reads with CATT. Of approximately 93,000 delta-chain clones in the sample, more than 0.85% are singletons; the top ten hold 9.5% to 10%. The chain employs TRDV1 and TRDJ1; D remains unclear. The material sequenced was gamma-delta T cells from blood. The receptor was isolated from a pool of human donors (malaria-infected and uninfected, not separated). The CDR3 is CALGKHPQPSTDKLIF. For the CDR3, the DNA is TGTGCTCTTGGAAAGCATCCCCAACCGAGTACCGATAAACTCATCTTT.